Following are 7 T cell receptor beta chains from one sample sequenced in a study of blood T cell repertoires in COVID-19. The protocol was immunoSEQ multiplex PCR, while the TCRdb copy is restricted to in-frame clones and leaves out a portion. The table shows about half a million clones, with 70% to 90% occurring only once. Sequences were obtained from peripheral blood. These receptors originate from a human donor in a cohort sampled during active COVID-19.

The DNA of the CDR3 is TGTGCCAGCAGTGATAACAGGGGGAGCAATCAGCCCCAGCATTTT. Translating gives CASSDNRGSNQPQHF. This chain joins TRBV2 and TRBJ1-5, with 8 nucleotides matching TRBD1. The CDR3 is 15 amino acids. The germline V gene encodes CDR1 SNHLY and CDR2 FYNNEI. The J segment lost 1 base and the V segment lost 3 bases, leaving 2 bases of the junction unmatched.

The chain has TRBV5-1 and TRBJ2-1; D remains unclear. From germline, CDR1 is SGHRS and CDR2 YFSETQ. The CDR3 sequence is 14 residues long. V lost 4 bases and J lost 0, with 8 bases in between. CDR3 loop: CASSASVSYNEQFF. The CDR3, as DNA: TGCGCCAGCAGCGCGTCGGTCTCCTACAATGAGCAGTTCTTC.

This chain connects TRBV19 to TRBJ2-1; 8 bases map to TRBD1. The J segment lost 2 bases and the V segment lost 6 bases, leaving 9 bases of the junction unmatched. CDR1 is LNHDA, CDR2 SQIVND, per germline (reference sequence). The CDR3 is 16 amino acids. CDR3 loop: CASSSTGTGAYNEQFF. In nucleotides, the CDR3 is TGTGCCAGTAGCAGTACCGGGACAGGAGCCTACAATGAGCAGTTCTTC.

This clone appeared a single time. The V and J genes are TRBV28 and TRBJ2-4; 7 nucleotides agree with TRBD1. The CDR3 runs 14 residues. V dropped 4 bases and J dropped 0; count of bases not matched to a gene: 0. CDR1 is MDHEN, CDR2 SYDVKM, per germline. The CDR3 nucleotides are TGTGCCAGCAGTTCAGGGGGAGCCAAAAACATTCAGTACTTC. Translated, it gives CASSSGGAKNIQYF.

The V gene is TRBV11-2, the J gene TRBJ2-6, with D possibly TRBD1 on 6 matching bases. Between the trimmed V and J ends, which lost 0 bases and 5 bases, there was a span of 20 bases. Germline loops: CDR1 SGHAT, CDR2 FQNNGV. The CDR3 consists of 19 residues. CDR3 nucleotide sequence: TGTGCCAGCAGCTTAGATGGGGGACACCCCGTCGTCTGGGCCAACGTCCTGACTTTC. Its translation is CASSLDGGHPVVWANVLTF.

The chain is built from TRBV28 and TRBJ2-7, with 10 bases fitting TRBD2. Germline values: CDR1 MDHEN, CDR2 SYDVKM. The trim removed 6 bases at V and 4 bases at J, leaving 9 bases unmatched. This CDR3 comprises 15 residues. The CDR3 coding sequence is TGTGCCAGCAGAAATCGGGCTAGCGGGAGTTACGAGCAGTACTTC. Translating gives CASRNRASGSYEQYF.

V usage is TRBV9 and J usage is TRBJ2-1, with D tentatively TRBD2 (6 bases). Germline-derived CDR1 and CDR2 are SGDLS and YYNGEE. V gave up 0 bases and J gave up 6 bases, with 10 bases separating them. The CDR3 is made up of 14 amino acids. CDR3 in amino acids: CASSVGGEVNEQFF. The CDR3, as DNA: TGTGCCAGCAGCGTAGGCGGGGAAGTCAATGAGCAGTTCTTC.